A single sample is the source of the 11 T cell receptor beta chains below, sequenced in a study of T cell responses to AZD1222 COVID-19 vaccine. TCRdb's copy holds only in-frame clones and misses some; the assay was immunoSEQ multiplex PCR. The profile shows approximately 120,000 clones, 70% to 90% of them singletons. This specimen consisted of peripheral blood, obtained on day 0 of AZD1222 vaccination. These receptors were obtained from an adult in good health.

The chain uses TRBV12-3 or TRBV12-4 and TRBJ1-6, with D unresolved. This CDR3 contains 11 residues. Trimming pared 3 bases from V and 11 bases from J, leaving 5 bases between. The CDR3 nucleotides read TGTGCCAGCAGTTTTTTGACACCCCTCCACTTT. Translating gives CASSFLTPLHF.

About this clone itself: Sequence at one end of the junction differs from germline and may be a read error. The V gene is TRBV7-3, the J gene TRBJ2-7; D could derive from TRBD1 or TRBD2 (6 bases each). The germline V gene encodes CDR1 SGHTA and CDR2 FQGTGA. This CDR3 spans 15 amino acids. CDR3 residues: CASSLTGGGSYEQYF. For the CDR3, the DNA is TGTGCCAGCAGCCTAACCGGGGGCGGATCCTACGAGCAGTACTTC.

This chain uses TRBV21-1 with TRBJ2-6; the table's D gene call, TRBD1, was not cross checked with the DNA. TRBV21-1 is flagged as a pseudogene. CDR3 length equals 20 residues. This chain's CDR3 is CASSKAQGRSAVSGANVLTF. The CDR3 region has the DNA TGTGCCAGCAGCAAAGCCCAGGGTAGATCAGCCGTATCTGGGGCCAACGTCCTGACTTTC.

This clone was counted a single time. The chain combines TRBV5-3 with TRBJ1-2; perhaps TRBD1 as D (5 bases). TRBV5-3 carries the ORF label, with uncertain function. V dropped 5 bases and J dropped 7 bases, with 18 bases sitting between them. The length of the CDR3 is 14 residues. The CDR3 reads CARRVGDGWRGYTF. The CDR3 DNA follows: TGTGCCAGAAGAGTTGGGGACGGATGGCGTGGCTACACCTTC.

The chain combines TRBV6-2 or TRBV6-3 with TRBJ1-1; tentative D call: TRBD1 (5 bases). The CDR3 has 11 residues. Trimming cost V 5 bases and J 8 bases, with 9 bases left between them. The V gene's germline CDR1 is MNHEY and CDR2 SVGEGT. This chain's CDR3 is CASSRTQEAFF. In DNA form, the CDR3 reads TGTGCCAGCAGTCGGACACAAGAAGCTTTCTTT.

This clone was counted a single time. J is TRBJ1-2 and V is TRBV3-1 (or the pseudogene TRBV3-2); D ambiguous. This CDR3 is 13 amino acids long. Trimming took off 2 bases at V and 2 bases at J, with 6 bases between the two ends. Germline-derived CDR1 and CDR2 are LGHDT and YNNKEL (reference sequence). The CDR3 region has the DNA TGTGCCAGCAGCCAACAGGAGAACTATGGCTACACCTTC. This sequence encodes CASSQQENYGYTF.

This chain uses TRBV5-1 with TRBJ1-6; D remains unclear. Per germline, CDR1 SGHRS and CDR2 YFSETQ. Between the trimmed V and J ends, which lost 2 bases and 6 bases, there was a span of 12 bases. The CDR3 covers 15 residues. The CDR3 sequence: CASSFNLAGNSPLHF. CDR3 sequence (DNA): TGCGCCAGCAGCTTTAATTTAGCGGGTAATTCACCCCTCCACTTT.

The V gene is TRBV5-1, the J gene TRBJ2-1; 8 bases are shared with TRBD2. J was trimmed by 10 bases and V by 0 bases; bases with no gene match: 18. The germline V gene has CDR1 SGHRS and CDR2 YFSETQ. The CDR3 runs 18 residues. This CDR3 is CASSLVGGGLGEIGEQFF. In nucleotides, the CDR3 is TGCGCCAGCAGCTTGGTTGGAGGGGGACTAGGGGAAATCGGAGAGCAGTTCTTC.

The gene calls are TRBV5-8 and TRBJ1-4; D remains ambiguous. This CDR3 is built from 11 residues. V lost 1 base to trimming and J lost 7 bases, with 2 bases between them. Germline V gene data show CDR1 as SGHTS and CDR2 as YDEGEE. The CDR3 DNA sequence: TGTGCCAGCAGCTTGTTTGAAAAACTGTTTTTT. Its protein product is CASSLFEKLFF.

V is TRBV28 and J is TRBJ1-5, with D tentatively TRBD1 (5 bases). The CDR3 totals 12 residues. The V end was cut by 8 bases, the J end by 7 bases, with 12 bases between. Germline CDR1 is MDHEN and CDR2 is SYDVKM. The CDR3 is CASGGLRQPQHF. Here the CDR3 DNA reads TGTGCCAGCGGGGGGTTGAGGCAGCCCCAGCATTTT.

The rearrangement joins TRBV9 to TRBJ2-2; no clear D gene. CDR1 and CDR2 from the germline V gene are SGDLS and YYNGEE. The CDR3 runs 14 residues. With 5 bases removed from V and 6 bases from J, the gap between germline ends came to 14 bases. The CDR3: CASSSPPEPGELFF. CDR3 nucleotides: TGTGCCAGCAGTAGCCCCCCGGAGCCCGGGGAGCTGTTTTTT.